The 5 T cell receptor beta chains given below trace back to one sample, sequenced in a study of spatial heterogeneity in lung cancer. Each CDR3 protein is one row after TCRdb ran MiXCR on the 5' RACE reads. The data show some 53,000 distinct CDR3 sequences, with roughly 6.5% seen just once and about 3.1% held by the top ten. The time point was: sample taken at primary tumor resection. Unsorted samples of tumor, nontumor lung or frozen PBMC had their whole RNA sequenced. Sequenced material: PBMCs, taken at surgery. The receptors shown here come from a female donor with early-stage non-small cell lung cancer.

This clonotype showed up many times. The rearrangement uses TRBV2 and TRBJ2-7; 7 bases are a match to TRBD1. CDR1 is SNHLY and CDR2 is FYNNEI in the germline V gene. This CDR3 has 14 residues. V dropped 6 bases and J dropped 0; count of bases not matched to a gene: 5. The DNA for the CDR3 is TGTGCCAGCAGATGGGGACAGAGCTCCTACGAGCAGTACTTC. Its protein product is CASRWGQSSYEQYF.

The sample holds a few counts of this clonotype. This chain links TRBV28 with TRBJ1-3; D may be TRBD1 (5 bases). CDR1 and CDR2 from the germline V gene are MDHEN and SYDVKM. V lost 2 bases to trimming and J lost 3 bases, with 8 bases between them. The CDR3 runs to 14 residues. CDR3 nucleotides: TGTGCCAGCAGTTTAGGGACTGTTGGAAACACCATATATTTT. As protein: CASSLGTVGNTIYF.

This clonotype was found many times. The chain employs TRBV27 and TRBJ2-7, with 8 bases matching TRBD2. The germline CDR1 and CDR2 sequences are MNHEY and SMNVEV (reference sequence). The length of the CDR3 is 15 residues. Trimming took 2 bases from V and 3 from J; bases not matched to a gene: 6. The DNA of the CDR3 is TGTGCCAGCAGTTTAGGGACTAGGGGTGGCTACGAGCAGTACTTC. The encoded protein is CASSLGTRGGYEQYF.

Comments on this clonotype: A much larger clone lies a single base off, so this may be a read error. This sequence joins TRBV5-1 and TRBJ2-6, with TRBD1 matching 7 bases. V was clipped by 2 bases and J by 8 bases; unmatched bases: 13. The CDR3 covers 17 residues. Looked up from germline, CDR1 is SGHRS and CDR2 is YFSETQ. CDR3 coding DNA: TGCGCCAGCAGCTTAGAGCCACAGGGGTCAGGGACCAACGTCCTGACTTTC. Amino acids: CASSLEPQGSGTNVLTF.

This clonotype was seen repeatedly, ten times or more. This rearrangement joins TRBV20-1 to TRBJ2-5, with 8 bases fitting TRBD2. From germline, CDR1 is DFQATT and CDR2 SNEGSKA (reference sequence). The CDR3 is 14 residues long. J was trimmed by 7 bases and V by 3 bases; bases with no gene match: 10. As DNA, the CDR3 is TGCAGTGCTAGGCTAGCGGGCCCACGAGGGACCCAGTACTTC. Translated: CSARLAGPRGTQYF.